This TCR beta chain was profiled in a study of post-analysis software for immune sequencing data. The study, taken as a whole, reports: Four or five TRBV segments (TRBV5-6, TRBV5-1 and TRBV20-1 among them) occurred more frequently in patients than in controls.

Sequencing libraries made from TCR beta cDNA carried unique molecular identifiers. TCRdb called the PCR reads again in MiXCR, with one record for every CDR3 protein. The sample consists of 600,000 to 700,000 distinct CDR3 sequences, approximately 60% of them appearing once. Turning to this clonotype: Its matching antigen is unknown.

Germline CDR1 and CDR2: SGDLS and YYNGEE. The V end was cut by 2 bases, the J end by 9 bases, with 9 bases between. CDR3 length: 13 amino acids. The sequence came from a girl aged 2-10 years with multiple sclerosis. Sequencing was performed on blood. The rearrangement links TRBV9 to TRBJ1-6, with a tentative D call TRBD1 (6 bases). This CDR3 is CASSVKGGSPLHF. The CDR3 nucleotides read TGTGCCAGCAGCGTCAAAGGGGGTTCACCCCTCCACTTT.